This TCR beta chain is from a study of shared clonotypes between healthy human individuals. As for the study in general: With ages of 18 to 49, the donors were two women and three men. Overall study results and limits: Sharing of clonotypes among donors was expected to vary with sequencing depth.

Remarks on this clone: No antigen is known for it.

The protocol was immunoSEQ multiplex PCR, while the TCRdb copy is restricted to in-frame clones and leaves out a portion. This table holds some 480,000 clones, around 80% found once. CDR3 length: 14 amino acids. Germline loops: CDR1 LNHDA, CDR2 SQIVND (reference sequence). V gave up 6 bases and J gave up 8 bases; unmatched junction bases: 9. V and J are TRBV19 and TRBJ2-1; 8 nucleotides line up with TRBD2. This sequence originates from a woman between 40 and 55 years old in good health. Some clones in this sample may be carry-over from other donors' samples. Specimen: PBMCs. The CDR3 nucleotides are TGTGCCAGTAGCCCCGGGACTAGTGGCTATGAGCAGTTCTTC. It translates to CASSPGTSGYEQFF.